The present T cell receptor beta chain was sequenced within a study of cytomegalovirus exposure and HLA in healthy donors. Study-level information: About 85 million unique TCR sequences came from HLA-typed donors in an early release. Study outcomes and limitations: It was reported that the classifier diagnosed cytomegalovirus status with high specificity and sensitivity in both the original and validation cohorts. Association of a missense DCLRE1C variant with TCR beta V- and J-gene trimming was reported in a later analysis. A list of 164 TCR beta chains associated with cytomegalovirus was given.

Use of 60 Vbeta and 13 Jbeta primers characterized the PCR. Data came from immunoSEQ multiplex PCR; TCRdb stores just in-frame clones and leaves some out. The sample records about 96,000 clones, 65% to 85% being singletons. This CDR3 is built from 15 residues. V was clipped by 0 bases and J by 4 bases; unmatched bases: 1. Germline CDR1 reads SGHVS; CDR2 reads FNYEAQ. A remark on this clone: Its antigen is unidentified.

The source of this sequence is a woman aged 70 to 79 in good health and CMV-seropositive. The sample comprised PBMCs. The V and J genes are TRBV7-6 and TRBJ2-2; 8 bases fit TRBD2. This chain's CDR3 is CASSLALAATGELFF. In DNA form, the CDR3 reads TGTGCCAGCAGCTTAGCACTAGCGGCCACCGGGGAGCTGTTTTTT.